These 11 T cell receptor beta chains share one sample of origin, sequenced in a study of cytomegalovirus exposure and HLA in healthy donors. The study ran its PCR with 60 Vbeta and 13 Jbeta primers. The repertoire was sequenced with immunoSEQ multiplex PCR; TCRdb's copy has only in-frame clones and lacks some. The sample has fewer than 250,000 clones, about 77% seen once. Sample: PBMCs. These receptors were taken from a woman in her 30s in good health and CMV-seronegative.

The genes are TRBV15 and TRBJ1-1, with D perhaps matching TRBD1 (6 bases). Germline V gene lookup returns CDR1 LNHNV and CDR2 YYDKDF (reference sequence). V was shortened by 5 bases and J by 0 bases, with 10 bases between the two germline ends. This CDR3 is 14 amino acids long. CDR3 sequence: CATSVRGMNTEAFF. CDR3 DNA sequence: TGTGCCACCAGCGTCAGGGGAATGAACACTGAAGCTTTCTTT.

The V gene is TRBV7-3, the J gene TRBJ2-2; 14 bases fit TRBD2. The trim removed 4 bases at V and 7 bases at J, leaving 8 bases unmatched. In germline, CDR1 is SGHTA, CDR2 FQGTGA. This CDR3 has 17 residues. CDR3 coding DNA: TGTGCCAGCAGCTGGGGACTAGCGGGGGCCCGAAGCGGGGAGCTGTTTTTT. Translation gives CASSWGLAGARSGELFF.

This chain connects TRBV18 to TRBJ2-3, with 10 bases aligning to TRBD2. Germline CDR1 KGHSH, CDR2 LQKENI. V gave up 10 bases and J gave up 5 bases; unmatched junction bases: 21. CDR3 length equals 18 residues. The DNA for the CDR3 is TGTGCCACCTCCCCTACCGGGAGCGGGAGGGCCGGTGGAGATACGCAGTATTTT. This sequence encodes CATSPTGSGRAGGDTQYF. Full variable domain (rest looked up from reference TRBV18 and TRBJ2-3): NAGVMQNPRHLVRRRGQEARLRCSPMKGHSHVYWYRQLPEEGLKFMVYLQKENIIDESGMPKERFSAEFPKEGPSILRIQQVVRGDSAAYFCATSPTGSGRAGGDTQYFGPGTRLTVL.

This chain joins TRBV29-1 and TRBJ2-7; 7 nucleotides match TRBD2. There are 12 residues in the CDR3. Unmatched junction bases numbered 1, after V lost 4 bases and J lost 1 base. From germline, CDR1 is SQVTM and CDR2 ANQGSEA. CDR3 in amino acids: CSVGGGSYEQYF. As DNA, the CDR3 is TGCAGCGTTGGGGGGGGATCCTACGAGCAGTACTTC.

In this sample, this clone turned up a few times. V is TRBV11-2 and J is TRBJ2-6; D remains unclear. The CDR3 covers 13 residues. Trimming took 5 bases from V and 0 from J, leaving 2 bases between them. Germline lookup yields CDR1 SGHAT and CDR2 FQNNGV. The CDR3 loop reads CASSRSGANVLTF. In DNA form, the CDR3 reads TGTGCCAGCAGCCGCTCTGGGGCCAACGTCCTGACTTTC.

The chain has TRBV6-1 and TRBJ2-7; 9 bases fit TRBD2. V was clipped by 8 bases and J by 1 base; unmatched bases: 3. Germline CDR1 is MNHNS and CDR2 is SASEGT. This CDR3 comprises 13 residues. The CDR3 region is CASGLAGSYEQYF. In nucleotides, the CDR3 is TGTGCCAGCGGGCTAGCGGGGTCCTACGAGCAGTACTTC.

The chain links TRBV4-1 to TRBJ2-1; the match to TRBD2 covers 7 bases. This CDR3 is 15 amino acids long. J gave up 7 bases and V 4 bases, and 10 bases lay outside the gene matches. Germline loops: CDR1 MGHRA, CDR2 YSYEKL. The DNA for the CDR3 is TGCGCCAGCAGCCCCCACGTCACTAGCGTTAATGAGCAGTTCTTC. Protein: CASSPHVTSVNEQFF.

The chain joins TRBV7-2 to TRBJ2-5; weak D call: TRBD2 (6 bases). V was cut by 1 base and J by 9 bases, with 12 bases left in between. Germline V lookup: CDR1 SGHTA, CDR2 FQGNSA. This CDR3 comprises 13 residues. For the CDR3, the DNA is TGTGCCAGCAGCTTAGGACTAGTATGGGCCCAGTACTTC. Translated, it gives CASSLGLVWAQYF.

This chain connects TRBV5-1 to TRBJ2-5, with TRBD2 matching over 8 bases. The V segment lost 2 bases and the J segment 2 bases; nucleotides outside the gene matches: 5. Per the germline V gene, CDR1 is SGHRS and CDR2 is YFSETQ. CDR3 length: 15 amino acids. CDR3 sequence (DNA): TGCGCCAGCAGCTTCGAGCGGGGGACGCAAGAGACCCAGTACTTC. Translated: CASSFERGTQETQYF.

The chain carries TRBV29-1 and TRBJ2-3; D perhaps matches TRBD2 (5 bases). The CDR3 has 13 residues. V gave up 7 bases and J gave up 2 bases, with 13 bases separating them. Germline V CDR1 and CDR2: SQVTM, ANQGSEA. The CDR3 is CSARVAVTDTQYF. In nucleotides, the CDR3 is TGCAGCGCGAGGGTTGCGGTCACAGATACGCAGTATTTT.

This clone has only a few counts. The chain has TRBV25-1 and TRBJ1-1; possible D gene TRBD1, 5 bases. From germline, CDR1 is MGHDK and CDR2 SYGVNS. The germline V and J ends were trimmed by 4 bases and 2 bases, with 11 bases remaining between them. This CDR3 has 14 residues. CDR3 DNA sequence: TGTGCCAGCAGTGGAGACAGCGCCAACACTGAAGCTTTCTTT. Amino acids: CASSGDSANTEAFF.